The rows below give T cell receptor beta chains drawn from one sample of a study of blood T cell repertoires in COVID-19. The repertoire was sequenced with immunoSEQ multiplex PCR; TCRdb's copy has only in-frame clones and lacks some. The table includes fewer than 250,000 clones, 80% detected once. Specimen: peripheral blood. The source of these receptors is a man aged 55-75 years with acute or convalescent COVID-19. Both conserved end residues are part of each CDR3. The order of the fields is V gene, J gene, clone size, D gene, CDR3 DNA, CDR3 protein. The D gene is left open where the match is weak. Rows give clone size only sometimes, using once, few, many, or a class for an expanded clone.

TRBV4-3	TRBJ1-5	.	.	TGCGCCAGCAGCCAAGCTCTAGCAAGGAGCAATCAGCCCCAGCATTTT	CASSQALARSNQPQHF
TRBV18	TRBJ2-3	once	TRBD2	TGTGCCAGCTCACCGATAGCGGGGAGCACAGATACGCAGTATTTT	CASSPIAGSTDTQYF
TRBV6-5	TRBJ1-2	.	.	TGTGCCAGCAGAGTCGACACGGTTAACTATGGCTACACCTTC	CASRVDTVNYGYTF
TRBV9	TRBJ2-7	.	TRBD1	TGTGCCAGCAGCGTAGGAGGACAGGGTTTCCACGAGCAGTACTTC	CASSVGGQGFHEQYF
TRBV7-2	TRBJ2-5	.	TRBD1	TGTGCCAGCAGCACTCGCTCCGGGACAGGGGCAGAGACCCAGTACTTC	CASSTRSGTGAETQYF
TRBV28	TRBJ2-7	.	.	TGTGCCAGCAGTTTGTGGGGGCGCTCCTACGAGCAGTACTTC	CASSLWGRSYEQYF
TRBV6-1	TRBJ2-3	.	TRBD2	TGTGCCAGCAGTGATTCCTTCAGCGGGAGAGATACGCAGTATTTT	CASSDSFSGRDTQYF
TRBV7-9	TRBJ1-3	few	.	TGTGCCAGCAGGCAAGGAGGTGGAAACACCATATATTTT	CASRQGGGNTIYF
TRBV10-3	TRBJ1-2	.	.	TGTGCCACCGGGACGGCGGACTATACCGTCTATGGCTACACCTTC	CATGTADYTVYGYTF
TRBV5-6	TRBJ2-1	.	.	TGTGCCAGCAGCTTGGGGACTATACGAGTCAATGAGCAGTTCTTC	CASSLGTIRVNEQFF
TRBV12-3/TRBV12-4	TRBJ1-4	.	.	TGTGCCAGCAGTTTATCTCGTAATGAAAAACTGTTTTTT	CASSLSRNEKLFF
TRBV2	TRBJ1-1	.	.	TGTGCCGAAAACCCACTCCCGAACACTGAAGCTTTCTTT	CAENPLPNTEAFF
TRBV15	TRBJ1-5	.	.	TGTGCCACCAGCAGAGACAGCAGGTCCAATCAGCCCCAGCATTTT	CATSRDSRSNQPQHF
TRBV20-1	TRBJ2-1	.	.	TGCAGTGCTAGTGACACATCGGGGTACAATGAGCAGTTCTTC	CSASDTSGYNEQFF
TRBV6-1	TRBJ1-1	.	.	TGTGCCAGCAGTGAGGTAGGGGAGAACACTGAAGCTTTCTTT	CASSEVGENTEAFF
TRBV7-8	TRBJ1-3	.	.	TGTGCCAGCAGCCCCCCAGGCGGGTTAGGAAACACCATATATTTT	CASSPPGGLGNTIYF
TRBV19	TRBJ2-2	.	.	TGTGCCAGTAGTATCGGACAGAACACCGGGGAGCTGTTTTTT	CASSIGQNTGELFF
TRBV30	TRBJ1-5	.	.	TGTGCCTGGAGTGGGAGCGGGGGGAGTCAGCCCCAGCATTTT	CAWSGSGGSQPQHF
TRBV19	TRBJ2-6	many	.	TGTGCCAGTTTCCCCATACATGAGGGCGCTGGGGCCAACGTCCTGACTTTC	CASFPIHEGAGANVLTF
TRBV27	TRBJ1-1	.	.	TGTGCCAGCAGTTTAGGGGGCACAGTGAACACTGAAGCTTTCTTT	CASSLGGTVNTEAFF
TRBV7-3	TRBJ2-1	.	.	TGTGCCAGCAGCCATTCGGGGAGCTCCTACAATGAGCAGTTCTTC	CASSHSGSSYNEQFF
TRBV2	TRBJ1-1	.	TRBD1	TGTGCCAGCAAACAGGGGGCGTCGACTGAAGCTTTCTTT	CASKQGASTEAFF
TRBV2	TRBJ2-7	.	TRBD2	TGTGCCAGCATCCAAAAGAGGGGTTTGACTAGCGGGAACCTCTTC	CASIQKRGLTSGNLF
TRBV7-8	TRBJ1-1	.	.	TGTGCCAGCAGATTATCCAGGGGCAGGACTGAAGCTTTCTTT	CASRLSRGRTEAFF
TRBV3-1/TRBV3-2	TRBJ1-2	.	.	TGTGCCAGCAGCCAACGACTGACAGGCCAGTATGGCTACACCTTC	CASSQRLTGQYGYTF
TRBV6-1	TRBJ2-1	.	.	TGTGCCAGCAGTGAGAGATCCGTGCCCCGCTACAATGAGCAGTTCTTC	CASSERSVPRYNEQFF
TRBV2	TRBJ2-5	.	TRBD2	TGTGCCAGCAGCCTAGCGGGGGTGGGGGAGACCCAGTACTTC	CASSLAGVGETQYF
TRBV27	TRBJ2-7	.	TRBD2	TGTGCCAGCAGTATCCTAGCGGGAGCGATCCCCCTTCACGAGCAGTACTTC	CASSILAGAIPLHEQYF
TRBV19	TRBJ1-2	few	.	TGTGCCAGTAGTTGGAGTAGTGGCAACTATGGCTACACCTTC	CASSWSSGNYGYTF
TRBV12-3/TRBV12-4	TRBJ1-2	.	.	TGTGCCAGCAGTTATGGGAGGAATGGCTACACCTTC	CASSYGRNGYTF
TRBV7-8	TRBJ1-2	.	.	TGTGCCAGCAGCTTAGAAGCACGCGATAACTATGGCTACACCTTC	CASSLEARDNYGYTF
TRBV5-1	TRBJ2-7	few	.	TGCGCCAGCAGCTTCTCAGGGGCGAGCTACGAGCAGTACTTC	CASSFSGASYEQYF
TRBV5-4	TRBJ1-4	.	.	TGTGCCAGCAGCCGTTACTCATCGGGAACTAATGAAAAACTGTTTTTT	CASSRYSSGTNEKLFF
TRBV9	TRBJ2-1	.	TRBD2	TGTGCCAGCAGCGGGGGAGGGACTAGCGGTGAGCAGTTCTTC	CASSGGGTSGEQFF
TRBV4-2	TRBJ1-3	.	.	TGTGCCAGCAGCCAAGATTGGGGCAGAAGCTCTGGAAACACCATATATTTT	CASSQDWGRSSGNTIYF
TRBV10-3	TRBJ2-7	.	TRBD2	TGTGCCATCAGTACCACTAGCGGGAGTAACTACGAGCAGTACTTC	CAISTTSGSNYEQYF
TRBV19	TRBJ2-7	.	.	TGTGCCAGTAGTATGAGGACGGGGTGGTTGTACGAGCAGTACTTC	CASSMRTGWLYEQYF
TRBV6-5	TRBJ2-1	.	TRBD2	TGTGCCAGCAAATATCGACTAGCGGGAGGTAATGAGCAGTTCTTC	CASKYRLAGGNEQFF
TRBV6-5	TRBJ2-4	.	.	TGTGCCAGCAGTCCCTCTGGGGCTAAAAACATTCAGTACTTC	CASSPSGAKNIQYF
TRBV5-6	TRBJ1-1	.	.	TGTGCCAGCAGCCAGGACAGGAACACTGAAGCTTTCTTT	CASSQDRNTEAFF
TRBV7-3	TRBJ1-6	.	.	TGTGCCAGCAGCTGGGACATTTTTTCACCCCTCCACTTT	CASSWDIFSPLHF
TRBV28	TRBJ2-1	.	TRBD2	TGTGCCAGCAGTCCCCGTCATGGTAGCGGGAGCTCCTACAATGAGCAGTTCTTC	CASSPRHGSGSSYNEQFF
TRBV6-5	TRBJ1-3	.	.	TGTGCCAGCAGTCAGATTACCTCTGGAAACACCATATATTTT	CASSQITSGNTIYF
TRBV24-1	TRBJ1-5	once	TRBD1	TGTGCCACCAGTGATGGGAAACAGGGGGCCAGGCAGCCCCAGCATTTT	CATSDGKQGARQPQHF
TRBV7-3	TRBJ2-3	.	.	TGTGCCAGCAGCGTGAGTACTACAGATACGCAGTATTTT	CASSVSTTDTQYF
TRBV12-3/TRBV12-4	TRBJ1-2	.	TRBD1	TGTGCCAGCAGTCCGACAGGGATTTATGGCTACACCTTC	CASSPTGIYGYTF
TRBV3-1/TRBV3-2	TRBJ1-2	few	.	TGTGCCAGCAGCCAAGGGGACACCTATGGCTACACCTTC	CASSQGDTYGYTF
TRBV6-2/TRBV6-3	TRBJ1-5	.	.	TGTGCCAGCAGTTATCAGGGTCACCTGGCCCAGCATTTT	CASSYQGHLAQHF
TRBV6-5	TRBJ1-5	.	.	TGTGCCAGCAGGAGGGATGGGACTGGCAATCAGCCCCAGCATTTT	CASRRDGTGNQPQHF
TRBV19	TRBJ1-1	few	.	TGTGCCAGTAGTATGCTACCAGGCTCTCAAGCTTTCTTT	CASSMLPGSQAFF
TRBV15	TRBJ2-7	.	TRBD1	TGTGCCACCAGCGTCGGGACAGTAAACTACGAGCAGTACTTC	CATSVGTVNYEQYF
TRBV9	TRBJ2-3	.	.	TGTGCCAGCAGCTTCCTTCCTAGCACAGATACGCAGTATTTT	CASSFLPSTDTQYF
TRBV6-2/TRBV6-3	TRBJ2-5	.	.	TGTGCCAGCAGTTACTCAGAGCAAGAGACCCAGTACTTC	CASSYSEQETQYF
TRBV9	TRBJ1-1	.	.	TGTGCCAGCAGCGTAGACTGGTCCGAAGAGGCTTTCTTT	CASSVDWSEEAFF
TRBV3-1/TRBV3-2	TRBJ2-1	.	.	TGTGCCAGCAGCCAACCTTACAGGGAACCACCCAATGAGCAGTTCTTC	CASSQPYREPPNEQFF
TRBV29-1	TRBJ1-2	.	TRBD1	TGCAGCGTTGTCCCGGGACAGGCCGGCTATGGCTACACCTTC	CSVVPGQAGYGYTF
TRBV10-3	TRBJ2-3	.	TRBD2	TGTGCCATCACCCCGGGACTAGAAGATACGCAGTATTTT	CAITPGLEDTQYF